The clone carrying this T cell receptor beta chain appeared a few times. Its antigen is not identified. The data stem from a study of CD8 T cells in ankylosing spondylitis. V was clipped by 6 bases and J by 5 bases, with 16 bases between them. The CDR3 spans 14 residues. Germline values: CDR1 SEHNR, CDR2 FQNEAQ (reference sequence). The TCR beta libraries were generated through quantitative 5'-RACE incorporating molecular barcodes. TCRdb used MiXCR to reprocess the 5' RACE reads, holding one entry per CDR3 protein. The sample carries about 540,000 distinct CDR3 sequences, roughly 12% recorded once. Study-level points and caveats: In ankylosing spondylitis blood, a motif of seven to nine highly homologous TCR beta variants appeared characteristic.

Sequencing used blood, either unsorted or a sorted T cell fraction (not recorded which). The chain carries TRBV7-9 and TRBJ1-1; D is uncertain. The TCR was taken from a male donor with ankylosing spondylitis. The CDR3 spells CASREGRGTTEAFF. The CDR3 DNA is TGTGCCAGCAGAGAGGGAAGAGGAACGACTGAAGCTTTCTTT. Drawing the rest from reference TRBV7-9 and TRBJ1-1, the complete variable domain is DTGVSQNPRHKITKRGQNVTFRCDPISEHNRLYWYRQTLGQGPEFLTYFQNEAQLEKSRLLSDRFSAERPKGSFSTLEIQRTEQGDSAMYLCASREGRGTTEAFFGQGTRLTVV.